The 22 T cell receptor beta chains below come from one sample, sequenced in a study of blood T cells in healthy people across ages. PCR was performed a second time for about 7 to 12 cycles using a sample-barcoded 5' primer and a J-beta primer mix. Each CDR3 protein gets one entry after TCRdb re-called the 5' RACE reads with MiXCR. There are approximately 1,100,000 distinct CDR3 sequences in the sample; under 45% occur only once, and 18% lies in the top ten. The sequencing sample was made of blood. These receptors all stem from a woman aged 60-75 years in good health.

This clonotype appeared a single time. Given a much more abundant clone one base away, this may be a read error. The rearrangement links TRBV20-1 to TRBJ2-1; maybe TRBD1 (5 bases). CDR1 is DFQATT and CDR2 is SNEGSKA in the germline V gene (reference sequence). This CDR3 has 13 amino acids. CDR3 sequence (DNA): TGCAGTGCTCCGAAGCAGGGTAGGGTTGAGCGGTTCTTC. This translates into CSAPKQGRVERFF.

V gene TRBV5-6 combines with J gene TRBJ1-2; D perhaps matches TRBD1 (6 bases). V gave up 4 bases and J gave up 3 bases, with 16 bases separating them. The germline V gene has CDR1 SGHDT and CDR2 YYEEEE. CDR3 length: 15 residues. CDR3 sequence: CASSKRQAPDYGYTF. The DNA for the CDR3 is TGTGCCAGCAGCAAACGACAGGCTCCTGACTATGGCTACACCTTC.

The chain uses TRBV24-1 and TRBJ2-1; 13 bases align to TRBD2. CDR1 and CDR2 (germline): KGHDR, SFDVKD. V gave up 2 bases and J gave up 0 bases; unmatched junction bases: 6. This CDR3 has 19 residues. This CDR3 reads CATSDSLGTSGTSYNEQFF. The CDR3 DNA is TGTGCCACCAGTGATTCCCTGGGGACTAGCGGGACCTCCTACAATGAGCAGTTCTTC.

This clonotype has just a few counts. The rearrangement joins TRBV7-2 to TRBJ2-7; D gene unclear. In germline, CDR1 is SGHTA, CDR2 FQGNSA. This CDR3 has 14 amino acids. V lost 5 bases and J 8 bases, leaving 19 bases between the germline ends. CDR3 sequence: CASSQRRRMIKQYF. CDR3 in DNA: TGTGCCAGCAGCCAGAGGAGACGGATGATTAAGCAGTACTTC.

This clonotype was recorded only once. This sequence joins TRBV20-1 and TRBJ2-3; D is uncertain. In germline, CDR1 is DFQATT, CDR2 SNEGSKA (reference sequence). This CDR3 has 14 residues. V lost 0 bases to trimming and J lost 1 base, with 8 bases between them. CDR3 nucleotides: TGCAGTGCTAGAGACACTGTCGGCACAGATACGCAGTATTTT. This codes for CSARDTVGTDTQYF.

The J gene is TRBJ2-6, the V gene TRBV21-1; the D segment call TRBD1 is taken from the table without a DNA check. TRBV21-1 is assigned pseudogene status. This CDR3 comprises 19 residues. The CDR3: CASSKAPGQGNSGANVLTF. CDR3 DNA sequence: TGTGCCAGCAGCAAAGCTCCGGGACAGGGTAACTCTGGGGCCAACGTCCTGACTTTC.

This clonotype came up a few times. J is TRBJ2-5 and V is TRBV7-9; tentatively, D is TRBD2 (5 bases). Germline loops: CDR1 SEHNR, CDR2 FQNEAQ (reference sequence). Trimming pared 5 bases from V and 9 bases from J, leaving 25 bases between. This CDR3 has 16 amino acids. CDR3 DNA: TGTGCCAGCAGCCCAGGAGATAATTCGGACCAGGACTCCCAGTACTTC. Translating gives CASSPGDNSDQDSQYF.

V gene TRBV29-1 combines with J gene TRBJ2-1; 7 nucleotides line up with TRBD2. From germline, CDR1 is SQVTM and CDR2 ANQGSEA. The trim removed 6 bases at V and 7 bases at J, leaving 9 bases unmatched. The CDR3 is 13 residues long. CDR3 amino acids: CSVRGGRPNEQFF. CDR3 nucleotide sequence: TGCAGCGTGCGGGGAGGGAGGCCGAATGAGCAGTTCTTC.

This clonotype has a handful of counts. This chain joins TRBV4-1 and TRBJ2-7, with 8 bases that match TRBD1. The CDR3 totals 16 residues. Trimming at V came to 3 bases and at J to 6 bases, leaving 13 bases not matched to a gene. Germline CDR1 reads MGHRA; CDR2 reads YSYEKL. The CDR3 protein is CASSHLNGTGGGEQYF. The DNA for the CDR3 is TGCGCCAGCAGCCACCTCAATGGGACAGGAGGAGGCGAGCAGTACTTC.

The gene calls are TRBV15 and TRBJ2-7; possibly TRBD1 for D (6 bases). This CDR3 contains 15 residues. The germline V and J ends were trimmed by 0 bases and 0 bases, with 9 bases remaining between them. Germline CDR1 reads LNHNV; CDR2 reads YYDKDF (reference sequence). Here the CDR3 DNA reads TGTGCCACCAGCAGAGAAAGGGGGATCTCCTACGAGCAGTACTTC. Its translation: CATSRERGISYEQYF.

The V gene is TRBV7-2, the J gene TRBJ2-4; the D is unclear. The DNA end lines up better with TRBJ2-7; the J call may be wrong. The CDR3 length is 15 residues. Germline values: CDR1 SGHTA, CDR2 FQGNSA. DNA for the CDR3: TGTGCCAGCAGCCCAAGAAGTAGGTTATGGTACGAGCAGTACTTC. Residues: CASSPRSRLWYEQYF.

The chain uses TRBV12-3 or TRBV12-4 and TRBJ1-2, with a weak D call TRBD1 (5 bases). The CDR3 consists of 13 residues. The V end lost 5 bases, the J end lost 8 bases, and 15 bases lay between the germline ends. The CDR3 sequence: CASSVVETAGYTF. CDR3 nucleotide sequence: TGTGCCAGCAGTGTAGTAGAGACAGCCGGCTACACCTTC.

The rearrangement uses TRBV3-1 and TRBJ2-5, with 10 positions matching TRBD2. The end of the DNA is better explained by TRBJ2-7, so the J call may be wrong. Germline V gene lookup returns CDR1 LGHDT and CDR2 YNNKEL (reference sequence). This CDR3 is built from 15 residues. The CDR3 spells CASSQVASGRNEQYF. The DNA of the CDR3 is TGTGCCAGCAGCCAGGTGGCTAGCGGGAGAAACGAGCAGTACTTC.

The chain employs TRBV20-1 and TRBJ2-5; a weak D match, TRBD1 (7 bases). Germline V gene sequence: CDR1 DFQATT, CDR2 SNEGSKA (reference sequence). There are 13 residues in the CDR3. V lost 6 bases to trimming and J lost 2 bases, with 13 bases between them. The CDR3 region has the DNA TGCAGTGCGCCACAGGGGAGGCAAGAGACCCAGTACTTC. Translating gives CSAPQGRQETQYF.

This chain uses TRBV5-4 with TRBJ2-1; 9 bases agree with TRBD2. V gave up 9 bases and J gave up 7 bases; unmatched junction bases: 14. Germline V CDR1 and CDR2: SGHNT, YYREEE (reference sequence). The length of the CDR3 is 15 residues. The CDR3 DNA follows: TGTGCCACCACCCTTCTCGCGGGAGGGTGGAATGAGCAGTTCTTC. Encoded protein: CATTLLAGGWNEQFF. Using reference TRBV5-4 and TRBJ2-1 for the parts outside the CDR3, the full variable domain is ETGVTQSPTHLIKTRGQQVTLRCSSQSGHNTVSWYQQALGQGPQFIFQYYREEENGRGNFPPRFSGLQFPNYSSELNVNALELDDSALYLCATTLLAGGWNEQFFGPGTRLTVL.

The chain has TRBV15 and TRBJ2-1; TRBD2 aligns across 10 bases. V was clipped by 4 bases and J by 0 bases; unmatched bases: 0. Germline V gene lookup returns CDR1 LNHNV and CDR2 YYDKDF (reference sequence). This CDR3 contains 15 residues. The CDR3 DNA reads TGTGCCACCAGCACTAGCGGGGGCTCCTACAATGAGCAGTTCTTC. Amino acids: CATSTSGGSYNEQFF.

The gene calls are TRBV12-3 or TRBV12-4 and TRBJ2-3, with TRBD2 matching over 12 bases. Trimming removed 7 bases from V and 5 bases from J; junction bases left unmatched: 7. The CDR3 is 15 amino acids. The CDR3 DNA sequence: TGTGCCAGCACCGCTAGCGGGAGGGACGGAGATACGCAGTATTTT. Amino acids: CASTASGRDGDTQYF.

This clonotype was seen ten or more times. The rearrangement uses TRBV12-3 or TRBV12-4 and TRBJ2-6; D not resolved. The CDR3 loop spans 15 amino acids. V lost 5 bases, J lost 0 bases, and 8 bases lay in between. CDR3 protein: CASSTRSSGANVLTF. The CDR3 DNA reads as TGTGCCAGCAGTACCAGAAGCTCTGGGGCCAACGTCCTGACTTTC.

With regard to this clonotype: A read error may explain this, as a much larger clone is one base away. The CDR3 sequence is CASSGIVNEQYF. CDR3 DNA: TGTGCCAGCAGCGGGATAGTTAATGAGCAGTACTTC. This sequence joins TRBV7-9 and TRBJ2-7; the D is unclear. V lost 5 bases and J 7 bases, leaving 12 bases between the germline ends. The CDR3 consists of 12 residues. The germline CDR1 and CDR2 sequences are SEHNR and FQNEAQ (reference sequence).

This clonotype was detected a few times. This chain links TRBV12-3 or TRBV12-4 with TRBJ2-5; TRBD2 aligns across 12 bases. The V and J ends lost 6 bases and 0 bases, in that order; junction bases with no gene match: 5. The CDR3 spans 16 residues. The DNA for the CDR3 is TGTGCCAGCAGGGGCCTAGCGGGAGGGAACCAAGAGACCCAGTACTTC. This gives the protein CASRGLAGGNQETQYF.

The chain has TRBV4-1 and TRBJ2-3, with D maybe TRBD2 (7 bases). The CDR3 is made up of 16 amino acids. CDR1 is MGHRA, CDR2 YSYEKL, per germline. V gave up 3 bases and J gave up 3 bases, with 16 bases separating them. The CDR3 DNA is TGCGCCAGCAGCCACGGACTAGGGGGGGGAACAGATACGCAGTATTTT. It specifies CASSHGLGGGTDTQYF.

This rearrangement joins TRBV4-2 to TRBJ2-5, with a weak D call TRBD1 (6 bases). Trimming took off 3 bases at V and 0 bases at J, with 14 bases between the two ends. The germline V gene has CDR1 LGHNA and CDR2 YNFKEQ. The CDR3 is 16 amino acids. CDR3 amino acids: CASSQGATGYQETQYF. The DNA for the CDR3 is TGTGCCAGCAGCCAGGGGGCGACTGGGTACCAAGAGACCCAGTACTTC.